This T cell receptor (beta chain) was sequenced in a study of esophageal squamous cell carcinoma under preoperative chemotherapy. One entry per CDR3 protein results from TCRdb running MiXCR on the PCR reads. The sample contains 9,500 to 11,000 distinct CDR3 sequences, around 63% of which appear only once. Time point indicated: after preoperative PTX-NDP chemotherapy. Study-level points and caveats: Peripheral T cells migrating into the tumor appeared to partly supply post-treatment tumor-infiltrating lymphocytes. Peripheral T cells showed a significant TCR diversity increase after chemotherapy, unlike tumor-infiltrating lymphocytes.

The CDR3 extends over 16 amino acids. The germline gives CDR1 MNHNS, CDR2 SASEGT. In regard to this clonotype: Its cognate antigen is unknown. Sequence at one end of the junction differs from germline and may be a read error.

The clonotype originates from a human donor with esophageal squamous cell carcinoma. The donor label of this sample is uncertain. The chain is built from TRBV6-1 and TRBJ2-3; D is unresolved. The sample was collected from a patient given preoperative chemotherapy. CDR3 in DNA: TGTGCCAGCAGTGAATTTTGGGGAAGCGACACAGAGACGCAGTATTTC. Translating gives CASSEFWGSDTETQYF.